The rows below give T cell receptor beta chains drawn from one sample of a study of blood T cell repertoires in COVID-19. Measured with immunoSEQ multiplex PCR; TCRdb has only the in-frame clones, and not every one. Here the sample spans more than 250,000 clones, around 88% being singletons. The sample taken for sequencing was PBMCs or T cells enriched from blood (not recorded which). Receptors originate from a woman aged 40 to 50 with acute COVID-19. CDR3s include the opening cysteine and the closing phenylalanine or tryptophan. The order of the fields is J gene, D gene, clone size, V gene, CDR3 DNA, CDR3 protein. A D gene is named only where the DNA matches it firmly. The listing skips clone size in some rows; elsewhere it reads once, few, many or a size class.

j_gene: TRBJ2-1; d_gene: TRBD2; abundance: -; v_gene: TRBV28; CDR3nt: TGTGCCAGTACTAGCGGGAGTGTTTATGAGCAGTTCTTC; CDR3aa: CASTSGSVYEQFF
j_gene: TRBJ1-4; d_gene: TRBD1; abundance: -; v_gene: TRBV13; CDR3nt: TGTGCCAGCAGCTACGTACAGGGGGCTTCTAATGAAAAACTGTTTTTT; CDR3aa: CASSYVQGASNEKLFF
j_gene: TRBJ2-1; d_gene: -; abundance: -; v_gene: TRBV15; CDR3nt: TGTGCCACCAGCAGAGGACAGAGCTCCTACAATGAGCAGTTCTTC; CDR3aa: CATSRGQSSYNEQFF
j_gene: TRBJ1-1; d_gene: -; abundance: few; v_gene: TRBV30; CDR3nt: TGTGCCTGGAGTCTCCCGGGCACTGAAGCTTTCTTT; CDR3aa: CAWSLPGTEAFF
j_gene: TRBJ1-3; d_gene: TRBD1; abundance: -; v_gene: TRBV28; CDR3nt: TGTGCCAGCAGTTCCACCCCCGGACAGGGACACACCATATATTTT; CDR3aa: CASSSTPGQGHTIYF
j_gene: TRBJ2-1; d_gene: -; abundance: -; v_gene: TRBV9; CDR3nt: TGTGCCAGCAGCGTAGGGCCGGAGCAGTTCTTC; CDR3aa: CASSVGPEQFF
j_gene: TRBJ1-2; d_gene: TRBD1; abundance: -; v_gene: TRBV5-1; CDR3nt: TGCGCCAGCAGCTTGGATTACAGGGGGGGAGTGTCGGGTGGCTACACCTTC; CDR3aa: CASSLDYRGGVSGGYTF
j_gene: TRBJ1-6; d_gene: -; abundance: once; v_gene: TRBV6-2/TRBV6-3; CDR3nt: TGTGCCAGCAGTTACTCGATCGAGGGGGTCGGACCCCTCCACTTT; CDR3aa: CASSYSIEGVGPLHF
j_gene: TRBJ1-1; d_gene: -; abundance: -; v_gene: TRBV28; CDR3nt: TGTGCCAGTCTTACATCGGGAAACACTGAAGCTTTCTTT; CDR3aa: CASLTSGNTEAFF
j_gene: TRBJ2-1; d_gene: -; abundance: -; v_gene: TRBV7-2; CDR3nt: TGTGCCAGCAGCCCGTTAGCGCGTCCTTACAATGAGCAGTTCTTC; CDR3aa: CASSPLARPYNEQFF
j_gene: TRBJ1-1; d_gene: -; abundance: -; v_gene: TRBV14; CDR3nt: TGTGCCAGCAGCCTTTTAGGGGGCACTGAAGCTTTCTTT; CDR3aa: CASSLLGGTEAFF
j_gene: TRBJ2-3; d_gene: TRBD2; abundance: -; v_gene: TRBV24-1; CDR3nt: TGTGCCACCAGTGACCCTTGGGGCGGGAGGGGCACAGATACGCAGTATTTT; CDR3aa: CATSDPWGGRGTDTQYF
j_gene: TRBJ1-1; d_gene: -; abundance: -; v_gene: TRBV2; CDR3nt: TGTGCCAGCAGTACGGACTCGAAAGAGGCTTTCTTT; CDR3aa: CASSTDSKEAFF
j_gene: TRBJ2-1; d_gene: -; abundance: once; v_gene: TRBV13; CDR3nt: TGTGCCAGCAGCTCACGACAAGGCCCTTACAATGAGCAGTTCTTC; CDR3aa: CASSSRQGPYNEQFF
j_gene: TRBJ1-1; d_gene: TRBD1; abundance: -; v_gene: TRBV23-1; CDR3nt: TGCGCCAGCCGTTCCGGGACAGAAACTAACACTGAAGCTTTCTTT; CDR3aa: CASRSGTETNTEAFF
j_gene: TRBJ2-3; d_gene: -; abundance: -; v_gene: TRBV7-9; CDR3nt: TGTGCCAGCAGCCCGACTAGGAGGACAGATACGCAGTATTTT; CDR3aa: CASSPTRRTDTQYF
j_gene: TRBJ2-3; d_gene: TRBD1; abundance: once; v_gene: TRBV18; CDR3nt: TGTGCCAGCTCACCCTGGACAGGGGAACCCGGGGATACGCAGTATTTT; CDR3aa: CASSPWTGEPGDTQYF
j_gene: TRBJ1-1; d_gene: -; abundance: -; v_gene: TRBV30; CDR3nt: TGTGCCTGGACCGGACTGTACACTGAAGCTTTCTTT; CDR3aa: CAWTGLYTEAFF
j_gene: TRBJ1-2; d_gene: -; abundance: once; v_gene: TRBV9; CDR3nt: TGTGCCAGCAGCACCCATTCGACAGCAAACTATGGCTACACCTTC; CDR3aa: CASSTHSTANYGYTF
j_gene: TRBJ1-2; d_gene: -; abundance: -; v_gene: TRBV5-1; CDR3nt: TGCGCCAGCAGCGACAAAGGGACTGGCTTAAATGGCTACACCTTC; CDR3aa: CASSDKGTGLNGYTF
j_gene: TRBJ1-4; d_gene: TRBD1; abundance: -; v_gene: TRBV27; CDR3nt: TGTGCCAGCAGTTTCCGACAGGGCGGAAATGAAAAACTGTTTTTT; CDR3aa: CASSFRQGGNEKLFF
j_gene: TRBJ2-3; d_gene: -; abundance: -; v_gene: TRBV5-4; CDR3nt: TGTGCCAGCAGCCTGACTAGGACAGATACGCAGTATTTT; CDR3aa: CASSLTRTDTQYF
j_gene: TRBJ2-1; d_gene: TRBD1; abundance: -; v_gene: TRBV2; CDR3nt: TGTGCCAGCACGACAGGACAGGGGGATGAGCAGTTCTTC; CDR3aa: CASTTGQGDEQFF
j_gene: TRBJ1-3; d_gene: -; abundance: -; v_gene: TRBV6-1; CDR3nt: TGTGCCAGCAGTGAAAGTGGGGGACTTAGCTTAGGAAACACCATATATTTT; CDR3aa: CASSESGGLSLGNTIYF
j_gene: TRBJ1-2; d_gene: -; abundance: -; v_gene: TRBV4-1; CDR3nt: TGCGCCAGCAGCCAAGACCCGGGGGGCGACTATGGCTACACCTTC; CDR3aa: CASSQDPGGDYGYTF
j_gene: TRBJ1-1; d_gene: -; abundance: -; v_gene: TRBV10-3; CDR3nt: TGTGCCATCAGCAAGGGGGGGATGAACACTGAAGCTTTCTTT; CDR3aa: CAISKGGMNTEAFF
j_gene: TRBJ2-1; d_gene: TRBD1; abundance: -; v_gene: TRBV7-9; CDR3nt: TGTGCCAGCAGCTTTGGGACAGGGGGTTACAATGAGCAGTTCTTC; CDR3aa: CASSFGTGGYNEQFF
j_gene: TRBJ2-1; d_gene: TRBD2; abundance: -; v_gene: TRBV11-2; CDR3nt: TGTGCCAGCAGCAGTATAGCGGGAGGCAGTTACAATGAGCAGTTCTTC; CDR3aa: CASSSIAGGSYNEQFF
j_gene: TRBJ2-1; d_gene: -; abundance: once; v_gene: TRBV27; CDR3nt: TGTGCCAGCAGTTTAGACGGGGGAAGGGTCAATGAGCAGTTCTTC; CDR3aa: CASSLDGGRVNEQFF
j_gene: TRBJ1-1; d_gene: TRBD1; abundance: -; v_gene: TRBV5-1; CDR3nt: TGCGCCAGCAGCGTGGCGGGGACAGTCGGGAACACTGAAGCTTTCTTT; CDR3aa: CASSVAGTVGNTEAFF
j_gene: TRBJ1-5; d_gene: -; abundance: -; v_gene: TRBV28; CDR3nt: TGTGCCAGCAGTTCAGGGGATCAGCCCCAGCATTTT; CDR3aa: CASSSGDQPQHF
j_gene: TRBJ1-2; d_gene: -; abundance: -; v_gene: TRBV7-8; CDR3nt: TGTGCCAGCAGCTTATATGTTTCGCTCGGTGGCTACACCTTC; CDR3aa: CASSLYVSLGGYTF
j_gene: TRBJ1-5; d_gene: -; abundance: once; v_gene: TRBV7-9; CDR3nt: TGTGCCAGCTCCTCAGGGGCAGGGATCTTGGGAAATCAGCCCCAGCATTTT; CDR3aa: CASSSGAGILGNQPQHF
j_gene: TRBJ1-1; d_gene: -; abundance: -; v_gene: TRBV9; CDR3nt: TGTGCCAGCAGCGTAGACCAGGGTGTCACTGAAGCTTTCTTT; CDR3aa: CASSVDQGVTEAFF
j_gene: TRBJ1-3; d_gene: TRBD1; abundance: -; v_gene: TRBV9; CDR3nt: TGTGCCAGCAGCGTTCCCCTACAGGGGGGAGGAAACACCATATATTTT; CDR3aa: CASSVPLQGGGNTIYF
j_gene: TRBJ1-2; d_gene: -; abundance: -; v_gene: TRBV5-4; CDR3nt: TGTGCCAGCAGCTCGCAAGACATGCATGGCTACACCTTC; CDR3aa: CASSSQDMHGYTF
j_gene: TRBJ2-7; d_gene: -; abundance: -; v_gene: TRBV6-5; CDR3nt: TGTGCCAGCAGTCTATCCGACAGAGCCTACGAGCAGTACTTC; CDR3aa: CASSLSDRAYEQYF
j_gene: TRBJ2-1; d_gene: -; abundance: -; v_gene: TRBV7-3; CDR3nt: TGTGCCAGCAGCTTGACTGGTAGAGAGCAGTTCTTC; CDR3aa: CASSLTGREQFF
j_gene: TRBJ2-2; d_gene: TRBD2; abundance: once; v_gene: TRBV11-2; CDR3nt: TGTGCCAGCAGCTTATATAGGCGGGAGAGGCCCGGGGAGCTGTTTTTT; CDR3aa: CASSLYRRERPGELFF
j_gene: TRBJ1-2; d_gene: -; abundance: -; v_gene: TRBV6-1; CDR3nt: TGTGCCAGCAGTGAAGGGGTCTGGGGGCAGGTTTATGGCTACACCTTC; CDR3aa: CASSEGVWGQVYGYTF
j_gene: TRBJ1-3; d_gene: -; abundance: few; v_gene: TRBV14; CDR3nt: TGTGCCAGCAGCCCCAGACAGTCCCTCGTCTCTGGAAACACCATATATTTT; CDR3aa: CASSPRQSLVSGNTIYF